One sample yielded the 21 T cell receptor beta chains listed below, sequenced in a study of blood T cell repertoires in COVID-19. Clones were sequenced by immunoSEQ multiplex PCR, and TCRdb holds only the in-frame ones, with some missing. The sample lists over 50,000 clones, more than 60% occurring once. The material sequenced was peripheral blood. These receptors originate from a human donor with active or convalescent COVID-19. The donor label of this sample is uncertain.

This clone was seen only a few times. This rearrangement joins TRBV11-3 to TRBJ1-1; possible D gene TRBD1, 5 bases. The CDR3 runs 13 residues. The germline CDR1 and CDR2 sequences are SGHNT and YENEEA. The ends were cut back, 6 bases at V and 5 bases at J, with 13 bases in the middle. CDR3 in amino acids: CASSRDSVTEAFF. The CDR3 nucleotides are TGTGCCAGCAGTCGTGACAGTGTTACTGAAGCTTTCTTT.

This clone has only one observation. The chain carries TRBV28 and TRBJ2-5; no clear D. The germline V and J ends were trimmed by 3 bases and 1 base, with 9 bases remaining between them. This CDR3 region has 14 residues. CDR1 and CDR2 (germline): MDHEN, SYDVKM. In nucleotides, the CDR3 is TGTGCCAGCAGTTTGCGGATCTTCCAAGAGACCCAGTACTTC. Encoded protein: CASSLRIFQETQYF.

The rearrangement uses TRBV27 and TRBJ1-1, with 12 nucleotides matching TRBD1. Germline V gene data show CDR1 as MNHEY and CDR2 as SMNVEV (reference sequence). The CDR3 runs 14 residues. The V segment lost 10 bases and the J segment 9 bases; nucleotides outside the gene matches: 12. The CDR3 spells CATSGWGTGGKAFF. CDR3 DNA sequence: TGTGCCACCTCCGGTTGGGGGACAGGGGGCAAAGCTTTCTTT.

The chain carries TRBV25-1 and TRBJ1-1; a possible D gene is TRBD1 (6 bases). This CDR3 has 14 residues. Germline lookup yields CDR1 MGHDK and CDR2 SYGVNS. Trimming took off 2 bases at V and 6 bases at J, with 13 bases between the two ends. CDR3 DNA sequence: TGTGCCAGCAGTGAAGCCGGTAGACAGGCTGAAGCTTTCTTT. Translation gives CASSEAGRQAEAFF.

In nucleotides, the CDR3 is TGTGCCAGCAGCATAGTACCGGAGGGTGCTAGCACAGATACGCAGTATTTT. Its translation is CASSIVPEGASTDTQYF. J is TRBJ2-3 and V is TRBV21-1; the DNA was not used to check the table's D call, TRBD2. TRBV21-1 is recorded as a pseudogene. This CDR3 comprises 17 residues.

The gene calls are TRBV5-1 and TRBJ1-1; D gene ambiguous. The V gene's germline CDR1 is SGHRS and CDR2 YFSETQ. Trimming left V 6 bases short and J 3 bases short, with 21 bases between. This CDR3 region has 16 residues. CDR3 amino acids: CASKLWSVARDTEAFF. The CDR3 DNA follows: TGCGCCAGCAAATTATGGTCGGTGGCCCGGGACACTGAAGCTTTCTTT.

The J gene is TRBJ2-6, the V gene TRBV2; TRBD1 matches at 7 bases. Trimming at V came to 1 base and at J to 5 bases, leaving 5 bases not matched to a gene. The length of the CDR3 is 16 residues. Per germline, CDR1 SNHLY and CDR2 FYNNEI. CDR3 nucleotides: TGTGCCAGCAGTGAAGGTTCGAGGGGGCGGGCCAACGTCCTGACTTTC. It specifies CASSEGSRGRANVLTF.

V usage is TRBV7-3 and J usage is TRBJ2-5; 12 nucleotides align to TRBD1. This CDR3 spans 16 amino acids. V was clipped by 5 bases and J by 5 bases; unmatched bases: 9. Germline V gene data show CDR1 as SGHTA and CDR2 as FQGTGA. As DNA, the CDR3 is TGTGCCAGCAGCACTTTCGGGACAGGGGGCAGGGAGACCCAGTACTTC. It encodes CASSTFGTGGRETQYF. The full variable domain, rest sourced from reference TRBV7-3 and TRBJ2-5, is GAGVSQTPSNKVTEKGKYVELRCDPISGHTALYWYRQSLGQGPEFLIYFQGTGAADDSGLPNDRFFAVRPEGSVSTLKIQRTERGDSAVYLCASSTFGTGGRETQYFGPGTRLLVL.

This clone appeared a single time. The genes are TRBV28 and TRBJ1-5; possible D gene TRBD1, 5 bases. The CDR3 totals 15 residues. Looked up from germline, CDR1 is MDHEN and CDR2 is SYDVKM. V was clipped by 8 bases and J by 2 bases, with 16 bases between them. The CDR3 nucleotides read TGTGCCAGCGGATCCTCAGGGTCGGGCAATCAGCCCCAGCATTTT. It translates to CASGSSGSGNQPQHF.

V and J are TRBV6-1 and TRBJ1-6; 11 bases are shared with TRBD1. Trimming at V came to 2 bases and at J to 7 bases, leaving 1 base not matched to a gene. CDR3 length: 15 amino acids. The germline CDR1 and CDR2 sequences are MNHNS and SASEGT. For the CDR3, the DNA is TGTGCCAGCAGTGAAAGGGACAGGGGGAATTCACCCCTCCACTTT. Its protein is CASSERDRGNSPLHF.

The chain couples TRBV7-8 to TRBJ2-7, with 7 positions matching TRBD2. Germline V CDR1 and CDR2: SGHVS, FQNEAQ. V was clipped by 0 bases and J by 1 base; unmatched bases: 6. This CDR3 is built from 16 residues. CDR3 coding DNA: TGTGCCAGCAGCTTAGCCCGAGCGGGAATATCCTACGAGCAGTACTTC. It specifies CASSLARAGISYEQYF.

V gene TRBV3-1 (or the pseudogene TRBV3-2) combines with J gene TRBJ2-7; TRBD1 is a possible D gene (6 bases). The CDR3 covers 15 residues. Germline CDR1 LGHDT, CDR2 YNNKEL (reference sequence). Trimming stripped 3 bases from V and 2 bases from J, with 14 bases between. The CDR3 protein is CASSHGLGGPYEQYF. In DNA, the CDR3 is TGTGCCAGCAGCCACGGATTAGGGGGTCCCTACGAGCAGTACTTC.

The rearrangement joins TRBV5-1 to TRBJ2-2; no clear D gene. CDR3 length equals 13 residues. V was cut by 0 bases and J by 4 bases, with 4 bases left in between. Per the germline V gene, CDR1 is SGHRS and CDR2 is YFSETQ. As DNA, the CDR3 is TGCGCCAGCAGCTTGGACGGCACCGGGGAGCTGTTTTTT. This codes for CASSLDGTGELFF.

CDR3 sequence reads: CASSDGGGTDTQYF. DNA of the CDR3: TGTGCCAGCAGTGACGGAGGAGGGACAGATACGCAGTATTTT. The rearrangement joins TRBV6-4 to TRBJ2-3; maybe TRBD2 (6 bases). The CDR3 consists of 14 residues. Per the germline V gene, CDR1 is MRHNA and CDR2 is SNTAGT. V lost 2 bases, J lost 3 bases, and 9 bases lay in between.

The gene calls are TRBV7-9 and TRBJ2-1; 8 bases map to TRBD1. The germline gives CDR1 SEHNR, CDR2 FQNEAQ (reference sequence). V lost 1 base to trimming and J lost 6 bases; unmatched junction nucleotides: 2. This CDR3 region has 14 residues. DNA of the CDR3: TGTGCCAGCAGCTTAGGACAGGGGTCCAATGAGCAGTTCTTC. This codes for CASSLGQGSNEQFF.

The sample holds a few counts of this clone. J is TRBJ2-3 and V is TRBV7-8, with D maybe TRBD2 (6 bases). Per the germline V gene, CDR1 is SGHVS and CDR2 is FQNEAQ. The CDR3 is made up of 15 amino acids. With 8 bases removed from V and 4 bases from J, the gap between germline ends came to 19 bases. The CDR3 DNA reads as TGTGCCAGCGCGGGGTCGACCCCCCCGGCAGATACGCAGTATTTT. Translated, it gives CASAGSTPPADTQYF.

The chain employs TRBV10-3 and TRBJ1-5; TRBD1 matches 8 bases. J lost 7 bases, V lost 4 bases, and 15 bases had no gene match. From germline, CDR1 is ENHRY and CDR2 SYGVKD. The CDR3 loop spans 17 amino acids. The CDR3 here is CAISGAAGQGRDQPQHF. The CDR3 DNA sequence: TGTGCCATCAGTGGAGCCGCCGGACAGGGAAGGGACCAGCCCCAGCATTTT.

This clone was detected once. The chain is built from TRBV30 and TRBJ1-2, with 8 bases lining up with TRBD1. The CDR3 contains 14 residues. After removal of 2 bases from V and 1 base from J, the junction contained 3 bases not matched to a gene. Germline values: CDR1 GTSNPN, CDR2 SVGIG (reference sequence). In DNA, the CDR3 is TGTGCCTGGAGTCGGGACAGGCGTAACTATGGCTACACCTTC. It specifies CAWSRDRRNYGYTF.

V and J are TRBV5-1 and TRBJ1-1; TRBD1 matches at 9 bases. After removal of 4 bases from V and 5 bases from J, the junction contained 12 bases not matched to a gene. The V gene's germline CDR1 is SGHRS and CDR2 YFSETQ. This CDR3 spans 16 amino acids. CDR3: CASSTTPRGQGTEAFF. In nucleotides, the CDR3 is TGCGCCAGCAGCACGACTCCCCGAGGACAGGGGACTGAAGCTTTCTTT.

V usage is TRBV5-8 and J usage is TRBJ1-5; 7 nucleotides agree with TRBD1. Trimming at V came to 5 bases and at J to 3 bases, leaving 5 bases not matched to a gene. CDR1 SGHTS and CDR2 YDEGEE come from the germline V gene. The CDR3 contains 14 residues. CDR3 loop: CASRNRGFNQPQHF. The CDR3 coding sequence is TGTGCCAGCAGAAACAGGGGTTTCAATCAGCCCCAGCATTTT.

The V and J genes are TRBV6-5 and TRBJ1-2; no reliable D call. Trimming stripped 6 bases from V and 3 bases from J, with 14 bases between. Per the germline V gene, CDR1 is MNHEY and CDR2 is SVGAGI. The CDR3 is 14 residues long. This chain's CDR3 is CASRPPDGDYGYTF. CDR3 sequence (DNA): TGTGCCAGCAGACCCCCGGACGGGGACTATGGCTACACCTTC.